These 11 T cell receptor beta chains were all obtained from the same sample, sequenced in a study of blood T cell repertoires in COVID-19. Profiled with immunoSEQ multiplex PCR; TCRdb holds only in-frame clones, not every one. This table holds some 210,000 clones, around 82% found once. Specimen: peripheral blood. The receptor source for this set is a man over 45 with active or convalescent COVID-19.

The CDR3 nucleotides read TGTGCCAGCAGCTCGGACAGGGGGCGGGGCTACACCTTC. Protein product: CASSSDRGRGYTF. This chain joins TRBV5-4 and TRBJ1-2, with 11 bases lining up with TRBD1. Trimming removed 3 bases from V and 8 bases from J; junction bases left unmatched: 3. Germline CDR1 SGHNT, CDR2 YYREEE (reference sequence). The CDR3 runs 13 residues.

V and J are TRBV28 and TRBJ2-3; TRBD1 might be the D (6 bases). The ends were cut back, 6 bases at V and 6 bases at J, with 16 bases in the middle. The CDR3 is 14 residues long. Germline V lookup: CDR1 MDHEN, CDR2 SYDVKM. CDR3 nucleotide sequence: TGTGCCAGCAGCCGAACAGGGTTCGCGGATACGCAGTATTTT. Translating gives CASSRTGFADTQYF. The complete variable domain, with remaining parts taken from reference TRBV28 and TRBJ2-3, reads DVKVTQSSRYLVKRTGEKVFLECVQDMDHENMFWYRQDPGLGLRLIYFSYDVKMKEKGDIPEGYSVSREKKERFSLILESASTNQTSMYLCASSRTGFADTQYFGPGTRLTVL.

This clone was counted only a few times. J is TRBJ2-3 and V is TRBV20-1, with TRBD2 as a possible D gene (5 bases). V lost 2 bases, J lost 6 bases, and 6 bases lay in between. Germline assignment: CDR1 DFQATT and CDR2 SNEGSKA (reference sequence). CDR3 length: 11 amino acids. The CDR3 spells CSARREDTQYF. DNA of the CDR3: TGCAGTGCTAGAAGGGAGGATACGCAGTATTTT.

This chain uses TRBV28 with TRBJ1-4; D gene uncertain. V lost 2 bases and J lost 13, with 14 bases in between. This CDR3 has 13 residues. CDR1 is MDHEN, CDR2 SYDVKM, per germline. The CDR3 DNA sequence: TGTGCCAGCAGTTTAAGGGAGGAGGGATTACTGTTTTTT. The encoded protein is CASSLREEGLLFF.

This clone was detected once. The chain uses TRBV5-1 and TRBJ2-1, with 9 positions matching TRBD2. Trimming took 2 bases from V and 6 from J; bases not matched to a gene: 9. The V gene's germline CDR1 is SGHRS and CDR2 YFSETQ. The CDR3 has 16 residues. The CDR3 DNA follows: TGCGCCAGCAGCTTACGAAGAGCGGGGGGTCTCAATGAGCAGTTCTTC. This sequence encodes CASSLRRAGGLNEQFF.

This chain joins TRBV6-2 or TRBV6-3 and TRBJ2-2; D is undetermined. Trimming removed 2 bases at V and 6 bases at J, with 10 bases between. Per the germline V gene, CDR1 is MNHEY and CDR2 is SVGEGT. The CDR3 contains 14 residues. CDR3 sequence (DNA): TGTGCCAGCAGTTACACCCTTGAGGCCGGGGAGCTGTTTTTT. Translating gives CASSYTLEAGELFF.

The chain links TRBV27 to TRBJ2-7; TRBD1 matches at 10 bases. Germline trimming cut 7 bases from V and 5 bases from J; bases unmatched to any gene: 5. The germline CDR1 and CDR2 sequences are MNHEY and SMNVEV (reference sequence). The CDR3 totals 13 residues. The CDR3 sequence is CASTSGTGDEQYF. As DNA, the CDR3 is TGTGCCAGCACCAGCGGGACAGGGGACGAGCAGTACTTC.

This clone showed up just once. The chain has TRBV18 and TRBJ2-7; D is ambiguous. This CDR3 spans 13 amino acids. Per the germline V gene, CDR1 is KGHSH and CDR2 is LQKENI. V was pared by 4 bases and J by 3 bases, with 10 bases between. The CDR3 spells CASSQATGYEQYF. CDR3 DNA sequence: TGTGCCAGCTCACAGGCGACGGGCTACGAGCAGTACTTC.

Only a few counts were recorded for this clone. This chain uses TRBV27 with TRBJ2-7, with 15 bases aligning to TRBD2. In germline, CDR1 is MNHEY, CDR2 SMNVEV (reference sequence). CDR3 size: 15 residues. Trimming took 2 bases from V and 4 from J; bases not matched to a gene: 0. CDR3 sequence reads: CASSLGTSGRYEQYF. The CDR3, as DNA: TGTGCCAGCAGTTTAGGGACTAGCGGGAGGTACGAGCAGTACTTC.

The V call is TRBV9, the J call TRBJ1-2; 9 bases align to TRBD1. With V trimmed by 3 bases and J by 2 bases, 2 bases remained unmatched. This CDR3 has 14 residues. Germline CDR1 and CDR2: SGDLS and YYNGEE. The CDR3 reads CASSEDRGNYGYTF. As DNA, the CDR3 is TGTGCCAGCAGCGAGGACAGGGGAAACTATGGCTACACCTTC.

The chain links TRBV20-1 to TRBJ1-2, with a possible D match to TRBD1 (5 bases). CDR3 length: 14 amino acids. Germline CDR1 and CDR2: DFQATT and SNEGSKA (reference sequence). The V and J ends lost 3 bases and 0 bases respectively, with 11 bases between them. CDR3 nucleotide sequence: TGCAGTGCTAGTGACAGAAAAGCTAACTATGGCTACACCTTC. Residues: CSASDRKANYGYTF.